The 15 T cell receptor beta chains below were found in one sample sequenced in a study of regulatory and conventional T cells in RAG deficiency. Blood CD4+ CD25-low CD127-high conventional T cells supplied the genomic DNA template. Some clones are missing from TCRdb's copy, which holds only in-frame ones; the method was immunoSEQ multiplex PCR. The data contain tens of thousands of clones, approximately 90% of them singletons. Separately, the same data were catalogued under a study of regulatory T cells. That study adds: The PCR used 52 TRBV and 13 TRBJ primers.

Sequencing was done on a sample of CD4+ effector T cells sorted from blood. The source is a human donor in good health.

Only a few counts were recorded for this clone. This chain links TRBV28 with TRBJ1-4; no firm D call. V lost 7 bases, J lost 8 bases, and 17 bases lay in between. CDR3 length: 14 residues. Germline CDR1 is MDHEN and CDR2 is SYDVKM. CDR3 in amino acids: CASTNSGEAEKLFF. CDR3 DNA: TGTGCCAGCACTAACTCCGGGGAGGCGGAAAAACTGTTTTTT.

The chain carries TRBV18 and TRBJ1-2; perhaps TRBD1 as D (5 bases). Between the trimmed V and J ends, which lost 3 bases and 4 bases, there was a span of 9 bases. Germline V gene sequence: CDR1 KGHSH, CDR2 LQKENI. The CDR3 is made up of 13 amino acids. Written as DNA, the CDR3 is TGTGCCAGCTCACCTGAGGGGAGCTATGGCTACACCTTC. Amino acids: CASSPEGSYGYTF.

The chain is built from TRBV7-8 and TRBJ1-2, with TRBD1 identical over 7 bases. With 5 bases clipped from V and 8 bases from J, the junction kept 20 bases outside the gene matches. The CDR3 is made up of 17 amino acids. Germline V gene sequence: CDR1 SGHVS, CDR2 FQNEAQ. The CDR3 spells CASSPDRTFRSLWGYTF. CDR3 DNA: TGTGCCAGCAGCCCGGACAGGACGTTTCGGTCCCTCTGGGGCTACACCTTC.

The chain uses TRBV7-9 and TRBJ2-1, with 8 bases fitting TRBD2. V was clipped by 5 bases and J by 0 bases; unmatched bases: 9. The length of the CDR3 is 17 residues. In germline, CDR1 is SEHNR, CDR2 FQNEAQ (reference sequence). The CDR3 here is CASSRGSSGISYNEQFF. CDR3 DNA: TGTGCCAGCAGCCGCGGGAGTAGCGGGATCTCCTACAATGAGCAGTTCTTC. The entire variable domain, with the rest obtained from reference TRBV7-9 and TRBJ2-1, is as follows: DTGVSQNPRHKITKRGQNVTFRCDPISEHNRLYWYRQTLGQGPEFLTYFQNEAQLEKSRLLSDRFSAERPKGSFSTLEIQRTEQGDSAMYLCASSRGSSGISYNEQFFGPGTRLTVL.

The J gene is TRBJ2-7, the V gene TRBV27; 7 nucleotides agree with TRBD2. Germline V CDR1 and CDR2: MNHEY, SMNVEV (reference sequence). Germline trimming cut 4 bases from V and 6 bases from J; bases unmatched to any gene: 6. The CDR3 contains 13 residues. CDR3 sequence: CASSWHPSGEQYF. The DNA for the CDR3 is TGTGCCAGCAGTTGGCACCCTAGCGGCGAGCAGTACTTC.

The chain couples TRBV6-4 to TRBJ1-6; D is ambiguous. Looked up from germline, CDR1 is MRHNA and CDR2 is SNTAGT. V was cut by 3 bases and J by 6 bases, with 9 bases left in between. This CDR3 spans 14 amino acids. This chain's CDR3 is CASSEGGLNSPLHF. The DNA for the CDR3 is TGTGCCAGCAGTGAAGGAGGACTTAATTCACCCCTCCACTTT.

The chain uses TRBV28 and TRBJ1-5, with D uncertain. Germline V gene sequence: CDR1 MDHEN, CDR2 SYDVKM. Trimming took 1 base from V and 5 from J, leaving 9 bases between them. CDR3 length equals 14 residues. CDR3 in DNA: TGTGCCAGCAGTTTATCCGGTGGGTATCAGCCCCAGCATTTT. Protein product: CASSLSGGYQPQHF.

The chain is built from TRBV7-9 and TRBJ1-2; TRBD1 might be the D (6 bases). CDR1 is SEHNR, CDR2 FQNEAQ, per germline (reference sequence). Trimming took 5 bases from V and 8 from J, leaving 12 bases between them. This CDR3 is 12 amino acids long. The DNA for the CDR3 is TGTGCCAGCAGCCCAGGACAGCGGGGCTACACCTTC. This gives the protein CASSPGQRGYTF.

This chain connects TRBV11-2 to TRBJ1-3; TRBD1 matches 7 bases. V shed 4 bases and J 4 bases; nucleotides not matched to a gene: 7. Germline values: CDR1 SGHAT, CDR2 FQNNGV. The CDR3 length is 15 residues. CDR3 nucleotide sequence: TGTGCCAGCAGCTCGGCGACAGGGTTCGGAAACACCATATATTTT. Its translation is CASSSATGFGNTIYF. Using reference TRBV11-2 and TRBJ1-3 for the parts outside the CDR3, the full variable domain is EAGVAQSPRYKIIEKRQSVAFWCNPISGHATLYWYQQILGQGPKLLIQFQNNGVVDDSQLPKDRFSAERLKGVDSTLKIQPAKLEDSAVYLCASSSATGFGNTIYFGEGSWLTVV.

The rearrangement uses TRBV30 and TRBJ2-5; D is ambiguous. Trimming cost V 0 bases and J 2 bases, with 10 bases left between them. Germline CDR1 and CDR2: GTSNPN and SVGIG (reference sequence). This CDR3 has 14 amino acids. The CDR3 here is CAWSVYNPQETQYF. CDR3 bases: TGTGCCTGGAGTGTCTACAACCCACAAGAGACCCAGTACTTC.

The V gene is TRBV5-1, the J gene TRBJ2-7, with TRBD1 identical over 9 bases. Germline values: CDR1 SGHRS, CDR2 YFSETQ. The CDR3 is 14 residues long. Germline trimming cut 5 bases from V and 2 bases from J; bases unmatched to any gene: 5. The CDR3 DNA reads TGCGCCAGCAGATCGGGACAGGGAACCTACGAGCAGTACTTC. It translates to CASRSGQGTYEQYF.

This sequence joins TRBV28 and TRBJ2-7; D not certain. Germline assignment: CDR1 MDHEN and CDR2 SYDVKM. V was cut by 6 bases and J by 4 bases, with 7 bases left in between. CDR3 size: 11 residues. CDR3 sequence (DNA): TGTGCCAGCAGCTCTGGATACGAGCAGTACTTC. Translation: CASSSGYEQYF.

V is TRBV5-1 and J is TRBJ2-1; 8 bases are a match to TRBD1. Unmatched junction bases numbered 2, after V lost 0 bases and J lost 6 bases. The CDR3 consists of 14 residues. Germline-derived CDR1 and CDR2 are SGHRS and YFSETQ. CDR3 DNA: TGCGCCAGCAGCTTGGCCCAGGGGGCCAATGAGCAGTTCTTC. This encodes CASSLAQGANEQFF. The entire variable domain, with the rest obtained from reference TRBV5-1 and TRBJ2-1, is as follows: KAGVTQTPRYLIKTRGQQVTLSCSPISGHRSVSWYQQTPGQGLQFLFEYFSETQRNKGNFPGRFSGRQFSNSRSEMNVSTLELGDSALYLCASSLAQGANEQFFGPGTRLTVL.

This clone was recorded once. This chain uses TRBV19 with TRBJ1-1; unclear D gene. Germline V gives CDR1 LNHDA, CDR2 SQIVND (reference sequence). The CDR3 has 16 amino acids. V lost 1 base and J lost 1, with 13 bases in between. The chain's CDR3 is CASSIVERAANTEAFF. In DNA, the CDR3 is TGTGCCAGTAGTATAGTGGAACGGGCGGCGAACACTGAAGCTTTCTTT.

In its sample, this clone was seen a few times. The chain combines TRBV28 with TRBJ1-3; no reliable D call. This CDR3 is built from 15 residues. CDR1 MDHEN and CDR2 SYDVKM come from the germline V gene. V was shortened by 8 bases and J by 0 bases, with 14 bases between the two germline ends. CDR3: CASWAGTSSGNTIYF. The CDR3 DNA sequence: TGTGCCAGCTGGGCGGGCACTAGCTCTGGAAACACCATATATTTT. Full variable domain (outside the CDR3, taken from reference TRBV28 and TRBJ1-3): DVKVTQSSRYLVKRTGEKVFLECVQDMDHENMFWYRQDPGLGLRLIYFSYDVKMKEKGDIPEGYSVSREKKERFSLILESASTNQTSMYLCASWAGTSSGNTIYFGEGSWLTVV.